Shown below are 32 T cell receptor beta chains from a single sample sequenced in a study of regulatory T cells in long-lasting Graves disease. The sample's time point: persistent/refractory GD, antithyroid drugs over 5 years with positive TRAb. PBMC-extracted RNA yielded the TCR library. Through Arm-PCR of CDR3 regions and iRepertoire HTBI primers, TCR beta libraries were built. TCRdb redid the calling of the multiplex PCR reads with MiXCR, one entry per CDR3 protein. The sample carries about 290,000 distinct CDR3 sequences, under 25% recorded once. The sample consisted of peripheral blood mononuclear cells (PBMCs), taken when the disease was refractory, from a patient treated with antithyroid drugs. Receptor source: a female donor with Graves disease.

The rearrangement joins TRBV6-2 or TRBV6-3 to TRBJ2-2; 7 bases fit TRBD2. Trimming took 0 bases from V and 3 from J; bases not matched to a gene: 1. CDR3 length equals 15 residues. Germline lookup yields CDR1 MNHEY and CDR2 SVGEGT. Here the CDR3 DNA reads TGTGCCAGCAGTTACTCGGGAGGGGACACCGGGGAGCTGTTTTTT. This codes for CASSYSGGDTGELFF.

V is TRBV15 and J is TRBJ1-6, with TRBD1 matching over 8 bases. The CDR3 is 19 residues long. Germline V gene sequence: CDR1 LNHNV, CDR2 YYDKDF (reference sequence). The ends lost 0 bases at V and 5 bases at J; junction bases unmatched: 12. The CDR3 reads CATSRDRLLDREDNSPLHF. For the CDR3, the DNA is TGTGCCACCAGCAGAGATCGCCTATTGGACAGGGAGGATAATTCACCCCTCCACTTT.

This clonotype showed up just a few times. The rearrangement joins TRBV20-1 to TRBJ2-2, with 13 positions matching TRBD2. The germline gives CDR1 DFQATT, CDR2 SNEGSKA (reference sequence). V trimming: 1 base; J trimming: 6 bases; junction bases outside the gene matches: 5. The CDR3 is 16 amino acids. CDR3: CSARVPGLAGAGELFF. In nucleotides, the CDR3 is TGCAGTGCTAGAGTCCCCGGACTAGCGGGAGCCGGGGAGCTGTTTTTT.

This clonotype has a count of ten or more. The CDR3 DNA sequence: TGTGCCAGCAGCTTAGGCTGGGGGCGGGAGACCCAGTACTTC. Amino acid sequence: CASSLGWGRETQYF. The rearrangement links TRBV11-2 to TRBJ2-5; D is perhaps TRBD1 (6 bases). Per the germline V gene, CDR1 is SGHAT and CDR2 is FQNNGV. The germline V and J ends were trimmed by 1 base and 5 bases, with 11 bases remaining between them. The CDR3 is 14 amino acids. Variable domain in full (rest from reference TRBV11-2 and TRBJ2-5): EAGVAQSPRYKIIEKRQSVAFWCNPISGHATLYWYQQILGQGPKLLIQFQNNGVVDDSQLPKDRFSAERLKGVDSTLKIQPAKLEDSAVYLCASSLGWGRETQYFGPGTRLLVL.

This clonotype has only a few counts. V is TRBV2 and J is TRBJ1-1; tentatively, D is TRBD1 (5 bases). Germline CDR1 SNHLY, CDR2 FYNNEI. The CDR3 loop spans 15 amino acids. V lost 6 bases, J lost 1 base, and 15 bases lay in between. The CDR3 sequence is CASRGDSPGNTEAFF. The CDR3 DNA sequence: TGTGCCAGCAGGGGGGATTCGCCGGGGAACACTGAAGCTTTCTTT.

This clonotype was observed many times. This chain links TRBV20-1 with TRBJ1-5, with D possibly TRBD1 on 5 matching bases. The V gene lost 7 bases and the J gene lost 0 bases, with 16 bases spanning the gap. Germline V gene data show CDR1 as DFQATT and CDR2 as SNEGSKA (reference sequence). The length of the CDR3 is 15 residues. Here the CDR3 reads CSVETAANSNQPQHF. In DNA, the CDR3 is TGCAGTGTTGAGACAGCTGCTAATAGCAATCAGCCCCAGCATTTT.

This clonotype was seen ten or more times. This sequence joins TRBV27 and TRBJ1-5; the match to TRBD1 covers 10 bases. CDR1 and CDR2 (germline): MNHEY, SMNVEV (reference sequence). Trimming took 5 bases from V and 7 from J; bases not matched to a gene: 5. The CDR3 contains 14 residues. The chain's CDR3 is CASSRGTGEQPQHF. The CDR3 coding sequence is TGTGCCAGCAGTAGAGGGACAGGGGAACAGCCCCAGCATTTT.

This clonotype was counted at least ten times. The genes are TRBV28 and TRBJ1-4; 10 bases fit TRBD1. With V trimmed by 4 bases and J by 6 bases, 8 bases remained unmatched. The CDR3 has 16 amino acids. Germline values: CDR1 MDHEN, CDR2 SYDVKM. CDR3 DNA: TGTGCCAGCAGTTGGCCCCGGGACAGGGGACATGAAAAACTGTTTTTT. It specifies CASSWPRDRGHEKLFF.

In this sample, this clonotype turned up a few times. The rearrangement joins TRBV6-4 to TRBJ2-7; 7 bases agree with TRBD1. CDR1 is MRHNA, CDR2 SNTAGT, per germline. The length of the CDR3 is 15 residues. Losses at the gene ends were 5 bases for V and 0 bases for J; bases not matched to a gene: 7. The chain's CDR3 is CASSPWTGDSYEQYF. DNA for the CDR3: TGTGCCAGCAGTCCCTGGACAGGAGACTCCTACGAGCAGTACTTC.

This clonotype was seen just once. This chain links TRBV7-9 with TRBJ2-5, with D unresolved. CDR1 SEHNR and CDR2 FQNEAQ come from the germline V gene (reference sequence). Trimming removed 3 bases from V and 0 bases from J, with 8 bases in between. This CDR3 spans 14 amino acids. DNA for the CDR3: TGTGCCAGCAGCTTGCGGACCGACCAAGAGACCCAGTACTTC. This translates into CASSLRTDQETQYF.

This clonotype was picked up a small number of times. V and J are TRBV27 and TRBJ1-1, with 10 nucleotides matching TRBD1. Germline values: CDR1 MNHEY, CDR2 SMNVEV (reference sequence). V trimming: 7 bases; J trimming: 3 bases; junction bases outside the gene matches: 2. This CDR3 contains 13 residues. This CDR3 reads CASIGTGDTEAFF. CDR3 sequence (DNA): TGTGCCAGCATTGGGACAGGGGACACTGAAGCTTTCTTT.

As DNA, the CDR3 is TGCAGCGTTGTCGGGGGGGGAGACTACAATGAGCAGTTCTTC. Protein product: CSVVGGGDYNEQFF. The rearrangement joins TRBV29-1 to TRBJ2-1, with 8 positions matching TRBD2. The CDR3 spans 14 residues. CDR1 SQVTM and CDR2 ANQGSEA come from the germline V gene. J was trimmed by 3 bases and V by 4 bases; bases with no gene match: 5.

J is TRBJ1-1 and V is TRBV6-5; no reliable D call. CDR3 length: 13 residues. V was clipped by 3 bases and J by 1 base, with 6 bases between them. Per germline, CDR1 MNHEY and CDR2 SVGAGI. The CDR3 loop is CASSYYKNTEAFF. The CDR3 DNA reads as TGTGCCAGCAGTTATTACAAGAACACTGAAGCTTTCTTT.

The chain recombines TRBV5-1 with TRBJ2-2; 15 bases match TRBD2. Per the germline V gene, CDR1 is SGHRS and CDR2 is YFSETQ. After removal of 4 bases from V and 7 bases from J, the junction contained 8 bases not matched to a gene. The CDR3 is made up of 17 amino acids. Here the CDR3 DNA reads TGCGCCAGCAGCCCCGGACTAGCGGGAGGGCCAATCGGGGAGCTGTTTTTT. Translated, it gives CASSPGLAGGPIGELFF.

This chain joins TRBV9 and TRBJ2-1; D unresolved. The CDR3 extends over 14 amino acids. Germline V gene data show CDR1 as SGDLS and CDR2 as YYNGEE. V lost 0 bases to trimming and J lost 8 bases, with 12 bases between them. The CDR3 region has the DNA TGTGCCAGCAGCGTAGAGGCTACTTGGGATGAGCAGTTCTTC. Amino acids: CASSVEATWDEQFF.

This clonotype was found a few times. This rearrangement joins TRBV6-1 to TRBJ1-2; TRBD1 might be the D (5 bases). The CDR3 length is 13 residues. V was trimmed by 5 bases and J by 3 bases, leaving 10 bases between them. Germline CDR1 and CDR2: MNHNS and SASEGT. The CDR3 DNA is TGTGCCAGCAGTCAGCGAGGGGACTATGGCTACACCTTC. This encodes CASSQRGDYGYTF.

This clonotype has just a few counts. The chain couples TRBV4-3 to TRBJ2-5; either TRBD1 or TRBD2 may supply D (5 bases each). Deletions cut 0 bases from V and 5 bases from J, with 13 bases between. The CDR3 extends over 15 amino acids. Looked up from germline, CDR1 is LGHNA and CDR2 is YSLEER. The DNA of the CDR3 is TGCGCCAGCAGCCAAGATATGGGGGAATTTGAGACCCAGTACTTC. Its translation is CASSQDMGEFETQYF.

This clonotype was seen a few times. This chain connects TRBV15 to TRBJ1-5; D unresolved. Germline CDR1 and CDR2: LNHNV and YYDKDF (reference sequence). The CDR3 sequence is 15 residues long. V was pared by 0 bases and J by 9 bases, with 15 bases between. CDR3 protein: CATSRDLAGAWPQHF. DNA of the CDR3: TGTGCCACCAGCAGAGATTTGGCCGGCGCTTGGCCCCAGCATTTT.

The chain links TRBV19 to TRBJ2-5; D not certain. The germline V gene has CDR1 LNHDA and CDR2 SQIVND (reference sequence). The CDR3 sequence is 15 residues long. V lost 1 base and J 1 base, leaving 10 bases between the germline ends. The chain's CDR3 is CASSIAGGFQETQYF. CDR3 nucleotides: TGTGCCAGTAGTATAGCGGGTGGCTTCCAAGAGACCCAGTACTTC.

The V gene is TRBV2, the J gene TRBJ2-3; no clear D. The CDR3 is 16 amino acids. Germline V gene sequence: CDR1 SNHLY, CDR2 FYNNEI. Trimming shortened V by 1 base and J by 2 bases, and 13 bases separated the two germline ends. The CDR3 here is CASSEEPFKTTDTQYF. CDR3 bases: TGTGCCAGCAGTGAAGAGCCCTTCAAAACCACAGATACGCAGTATTTT.

In this sample, this clonotype turned up a few times. The J gene is TRBJ2-5, the V gene TRBV7-9, with D perhaps TRBD2 (5 bases). The ends were cut back, 5 bases at V and 1 base at J, with 11 bases in the middle. The CDR3 totals 14 residues. CDR1 is SEHNR, CDR2 FQNEAQ, per germline (reference sequence). The CDR3 DNA reads as TGTGCCAGCAGCGGATACGGGATCCAAGAGACCCAGTACTTC. Protein product: CASSGYGIQETQYF. Looking up the rest from reference TRBV7-9 and TRBJ2-5 gives the full variable domain: DTGVSQNPRHKITKRGQNVTFRCDPISEHNRLYWYRQTLGQGPEFLTYFQNEAQLEKSRLLSDRFSAERPKGSFSTLEIQRTEQGDSAMYLCASSGYGIQETQYFGPGTRLLVL.

The sample holds a few counts of this clonotype. The chain employs TRBV7-2 and TRBJ1-4; 8 bases are a match to TRBD1. The V gene's germline CDR1 is SGHTA and CDR2 FQGNSA. This CDR3 spans 14 amino acids. The J segment lost 8 bases and the V segment lost 5 bases, leaving 7 bases of the junction unmatched. CDR3 sequence reads: CASSTGQGGEKLFF. The CDR3 DNA follows: TGTGCCAGCAGCACTGGACAGGGAGGAGAAAAACTGTTTTTT.

This clonotype was detected only a few times. This sequence joins TRBV18 and TRBJ1-4, with a tentative D call TRBD1 (5 bases). Germline CDR1 reads KGHSH; CDR2 reads LQKENI. There are 15 residues in the CDR3. V dropped 2 bases and J dropped 5 bases, with 12 bases sitting between them. The CDR3 protein is CASSPGRGPNEKLFF. CDR3 bases: TGTGCCAGCTCACCAGGGAGGGGACCAAATGAAAAACTGTTTTTT.

In its sample, this clonotype was seen a few times. V and J are TRBV6-5 and TRBJ1-4; D is undetermined. The CDR3 is 13 amino acids. The ends were cut back, 2 bases at V and 6 bases at J, with 7 bases in the middle. CDR1 is MNHEY, CDR2 SVGAGI, per germline. CDR3 nucleotides: TGTGCCAGCAGTTACGAAGAGCATGAAAAACTGTTTTTT. Its translation: CASSYEEHEKLFF.

This clonotype was found many times. The genes are TRBV9 and TRBJ2-7; 7 bases are shared with TRBD1. In germline, CDR1 is SGDLS, CDR2 YYNGEE. The ends lost 5 bases at V and 1 base at J; junction bases unmatched: 3. This CDR3 spans 13 amino acids. This CDR3 reads CASSPQGSYEQYF. DNA of the CDR3: TGTGCCAGCAGTCCACAGGGGTCCTACGAGCAGTACTTC.

The count of this clonotype is one. The J gene is TRBJ2-7, the V gene TRBV7-6; TRBD2 matches 9 bases. The length of the CDR3 is 15 residues. Per germline, CDR1 SGHVS and CDR2 FNYEAQ. The trim removed 5 bases at V and 6 bases at J, leaving 11 bases unmatched. Here the CDR3 DNA reads TGTGCCAGCAGCCCCAGCGGCGGGAGGGCCTCCGAGCAGTACTTC. It translates to CASSPSGGRASEQYF.

This sequence joins TRBV5-6 and TRBJ2-1; D remains unclear. This CDR3 is built from 13 residues. Germline loops: CDR1 SGHDT, CDR2 YYEEEE. With 0 bases removed from V and 6 bases from J, the gap between germline ends came to 7 bases. DNA for the CDR3: TGTGCCAGCAGCTTGGGGGCGATCAATGAGCAGTTCTTC. This encodes CASSLGAINEQFF.

This clonotype showed up many times. The chain couples TRBV6-2 or TRBV6-3 to TRBJ2-7; D gene unclear. The CDR3 contains 13 residues. V was clipped by 5 bases and J by 4 bases, with 12 bases between them. Germline values: CDR1 MNHEY, CDR2 SVGEGT. The CDR3 loop reads CASSEAERYEQYF. The DNA of the CDR3 is TGTGCCAGCAGTGAAGCAGAAAGATACGAGCAGTACTTC.

The CDR3 DNA reads TGCAGTGCCCTCGGGGGACAGGGGACCCAGGGCTATGGCTACACCTTC. It is translated as CSALGGQGTQGYGYTF. The V call is TRBV20-1, the J call TRBJ1-2, with 10 bases fitting TRBD1. The CDR3 loop spans 16 amino acids. Per germline, CDR1 DFQATT and CDR2 SNEGSKA (reference sequence). V shed 6 bases, J shed 4 bases, and the junction held 14 bases outside the gene matches.

This clonotype came up many times. The chain combines TRBV6-1 with TRBJ1-5, with D unclear. CDR1 and CDR2 from the germline V gene are MNHNS and SASEGT. Trimming cost V 1 base and J 10 bases, with 11 bases left between them. CDR3 size: 13 residues. This CDR3 is CASSEERNIPQHF. The CDR3 DNA reads TGTGCCAGCAGTGAAGAAAGGAATATTCCCCAGCATTTT.

A few counts support this clonotype. The chain couples TRBV20-1 to TRBJ2-7, with 10 bases lining up with TRBD2. CDR3 length: 17 residues. The J segment lost 8 bases and the V segment lost 5 bases, leaving 21 bases of the junction unmatched. The V gene's germline CDR1 is DFQATT and CDR2 SNEGSKA (reference sequence). The CDR3, as DNA: TGCAGTGCTCTGTTGAACGGCCTAGCGGGAGTCCGGGGGCAGCAGTACTTC. Protein: CSALLNGLAGVRGQQYF.

In this sample, this clonotype turned up many times. The chain carries TRBV11-1 and TRBJ1-2; unclear D gene. CDR3 size: 13 residues. V was trimmed by 3 bases and J by 8 bases, leaving 13 bases between them. Germline CDR1 reads SGHAT; CDR2 reads FQDESV (reference sequence). The CDR3 sequence is CASSFPLGGGYTF. Here the CDR3 DNA reads TGTGCCAGCAGCTTTCCCCTCGGTGGAGGCTACACCTTC.